The clone carrying this T cell receptor beta chain is classed as medium-sized. The data stem from a study of tumor-infiltrating lymphocytes in oesophageal squamous cell carcinoma. From germline, CDR1 is SGHVS and CDR2 FQNEAQ. The CDR3 is 15 amino acids. V lost 3 bases, J lost 5 bases, and 13 bases lay in between. From the PCR reads, TCRdb called clonotypes with MiXCR, one entry per CDR3 protein. The repertoire holds 16,000 or so distinct CDR3 sequences, with around two fifths as singletons. The specimen was esophageal tumor tissue. V and J are TRBV7-8 and TRBJ1-4; D might be TRBD1 (5 bases). This TCR was recovered from a male donor with esophageal squamous cell carcinoma. The CDR3 loop reads CASSFSGLRNEKLFF. The CDR3 DNA follows: TGTGCCAGCAGCTTTTCGGGACTGCGGAATGAAAAACTGTTTTTT. Based on the CDR3 plus reference TRBV7-8 and TRBJ1-4, the full variable domain is GAGVSQSPRYKVAKRGQDVALRCDPISGHVSLFWYQQALGQGPEFLTYFQNEAQLDKSGLPSDRFFAERPEGSVSTLKIQRTQQEDSAVYLCASSFSGLRNEKLFFGSGTQLSVL.